Shown below are 20 T cell receptor beta chains from a single sample sequenced in a study of blood T cell repertoires in COVID-19. Clones were read by immunoSEQ multiplex PCR, and TCRdb kept only the in-frame ones, dropping some. This table has fewer than 120,000 clones, more than 75% appearing once. Sequenced sample: peripheral blood. The receptors stem from a woman aged 45 to 65 with acute or convalescent COVID-19.

This sequence joins TRBV19 and TRBJ2-1; 9 bases map to TRBD1. The length of the CDR3 is 16 residues. The germline CDR1 and CDR2 sequences are LNHDA and SQIVND (reference sequence). The V segment lost 4 bases and the J segment 5 bases; nucleotides outside the gene matches: 9. CDR3 region: CASSNPDRGADNEQFF. In nucleotides, the CDR3 is TGTGCCAGTAGTAACCCGGACAGGGGCGCCGACAATGAGCAGTTCTTC.

This chain joins TRBV6-5 and TRBJ1-2, with 9 bases identical to TRBD1. The CDR3 consists of 14 residues. The germline gives CDR1 MNHEY, CDR2 SVGAGI. V shed 5 bases and J 5 bases; nucleotides not matched to a gene: 6. This chain's CDR3 is CASSIDRGNYGYTF. CDR3 sequence (DNA): TGTGCCAGCAGTATCGACAGGGGGAATTATGGCTACACCTTC.

The chain couples TRBV19 to TRBJ2-1; D not certain. The CDR3 totals 14 residues. The germline V gene encodes CDR1 LNHDA and CDR2 SQIVND (reference sequence). Trimming took off 1 base at V and 5 bases at J, with 9 bases between the two ends. CDR3 loop: CASSIARSNNEQFF. The CDR3 coding sequence is TGTGCCAGTAGTATAGCGAGGTCTAACAATGAGCAGTTCTTC.

Written as DNA, the CDR3 is TGTGCCAGCAGCGTAAGAGGTAGCGGATCTTACAATGAGCAGTTCTTC. Translated, it gives CASSVRGSGSYNEQFF. The genes are TRBV9 and TRBJ2-1; D is perhaps TRBD2 (6 bases). Trimming cost V 1 base and J 4 bases, with 15 bases left between them. Germline loops: CDR1 SGDLS, CDR2 YYNGEE. The CDR3 totals 16 residues.

The sample holds one count of this clone. The V gene is TRBV3-1 (or the pseudogene TRBV3-2), the J gene TRBJ2-1; 9 bases line up with TRBD2. The CDR3 consists of 15 residues. The V gene's germline CDR1 is LGHDT and CDR2 YNNKEL (reference sequence). J gave up 6 bases and V 7 bases, and 10 bases lay outside the gene matches. DNA of the CDR3: TGTGCCAGCACCCCAGCTAGCGGGATTATCAATGAGCAGTTCTTC. It translates to CASTPASGIINEQFF.

The chain is built from TRBV24-1 and TRBJ1-2; no clear D gene. Between the trimmed V and J ends, which lost 4 bases and 1 base, there was a span of 12 bases. Germline loops: CDR1 KGHDR, CDR2 SFDVKD. There are 15 residues in the CDR3. For the CDR3, the DNA is TGTGCCACCAGTGACCCAGGCGGGGATAACTATGGCTACACCTTC. The encoded protein is CATSDPGGDNYGYTF.

The count of this clone is one. The V and J genes are TRBV19 and TRBJ1-5; unclear D gene. The V end lost 3 bases, the J end lost 5 bases, and 20 bases lay between the germline ends. This CDR3 is 17 amino acids long. The germline V gene encodes CDR1 LNHDA and CDR2 SQIVND (reference sequence). CDR3 bases: TGTGCCAGTAGTATCCATGACACCTCATACTCCCATCAGCCCCAGCATTTT. Translated, it gives CASSIHDTSYSHQPQHF.

This rearrangement joins TRBV30 to TRBJ2-1, with 12 bases lining up with TRBD2. The V gene end was trimmed by 4 bases and the J gene end by 6 bases; junction bases not matched to a gene: 7. The V gene's germline CDR1 is GTSNPN and CDR2 SVGIG (reference sequence). CDR3 size: 15 residues. CDR3 loop: CAWNPSGRAGNEQFF. The CDR3 DNA reads TGTGCCTGGAACCCTAGCGGGAGGGCTGGCAATGAGCAGTTCTTC.

This clone occurred a few times. The rearrangement uses TRBV6-5 and TRBJ1-4, with D possibly matching TRBD1 (6 bases). CDR1 is MNHEY and CDR2 is SVGAGI in the germline V gene. This CDR3 has 15 residues. V was pared by 6 bases and J by 4 bases, with 15 bases between. The DNA of the CDR3 is TGTGCCAGCAGCTCCCGGGGGGCCTTTAATGAAAAACTGTTTTTT. This translates into CASSSRGAFNEKLFF.

This sequence joins TRBV5-4 and TRBJ2-2, with TRBD1 matching over 9 bases. Trimming took 4 bases from V and 7 from J; bases not matched to a gene: 8. There are 15 residues in the CDR3. CDR1 is SGHNT, CDR2 YYREEE, per germline (reference sequence). CDR3 sequence reads: CASSPGTGFDGELFF. Written as DNA, the CDR3 is TGTGCCAGCAGCCCCGGGACAGGGTTTGACGGGGAGCTGTTTTTT.

The CDR3 loop reads CASSYSDRGGYEQYF. Here the CDR3 DNA reads TGTGCCAGCAGTTACTCTGACAGGGGTGGGTACGAGCAGTACTTC. The chain couples TRBV6-5 to TRBJ2-7; 8 bases agree with TRBD1. The CDR3 consists of 15 residues. Germline V lookup: CDR1 MNHEY, CDR2 SVGAGI. J gave up 4 bases and V 0 bases, and 5 bases lay outside the gene matches.

The chain links TRBV4-2 to TRBJ2-7, with D perhaps TRBD2 (5 bases). The CDR3 loop spans 13 amino acids. Trimming stripped 0 bases from V and 7 bases from J, with 10 bases between. Germline V lookup: CDR1 LGHNA, CDR2 YNFKEQ. The CDR3 nucleotides read TGTGCCAGCAGCCAAGATTCGAGGGCGGAGCAGTACTTC. This sequence encodes CASSQDSRAEQYF.

The chain combines TRBV10-3 with TRBJ1-3; possibly TRBD1 for D (5 bases). Germline lookup yields CDR1 ENHRY and CDR2 SYGVKD. V was clipped by 11 bases and J by 3 bases, with 11 bases between them. CDR3 size: 12 residues. Here the CDR3 reads CAPPGGGNTIYF. DNA of the CDR3: TGTGCCCCTCCCGGGGGTGGAAACACCATATATTTT.

This clone was found a few times. The CDR3 protein is CASSLWAGFGYEQYF. The CDR3 DNA is TGTGCCAGCAGTTTATGGGCAGGATTCGGCTACGAGCAGTACTTC. The J gene is TRBJ2-7, the V gene TRBV28; D ambiguous. This CDR3 is built from 15 residues. Trimming shortened V by 0 bases and J by 3 bases, and 12 bases separated the two germline ends. Germline loops: CDR1 MDHEN, CDR2 SYDVKM.

The V and J genes are TRBV5-5 and TRBJ2-5; 7 bases align to TRBD1. The ends lost 1 base at V and 5 bases at J; junction bases unmatched: 8. This CDR3 is 15 amino acids long. In germline, CDR1 is SGHKS, CDR2 YYEKEE (reference sequence). As DNA, the CDR3 is TGTGCCAGCAGCTTGCCGACAGGGCTTAGGGAGACCCAGTACTTC. Protein: CASSLPTGLRETQYF.

This chain connects TRBV3-1 (or the pseudogene TRBV3-2) to TRBJ1-3; D possibly corresponds to TRBD1 (6 bases). Trimming took off 4 bases at V and 5 bases at J, with 12 bases between the two ends. The germline V gene encodes CDR1 LGHDT and CDR2 YNNKEL (reference sequence). This CDR3 region has 14 residues. This CDR3 reads CASSPDSARNTIYF. As DNA, the CDR3 is TGTGCCAGCAGCCCGGACAGTGCGCGAAACACCATATATTTT.

Worth noting for this clone: A much larger clone sits a single nucleotide away, making a read error possible. Other DNA sequences in this sample translate to the same CDR3. The rearrangement links TRBV19 to TRBJ1-5; 7 bases agree with TRBD1. This CDR3 is built from 18 residues. The junction had 9 bases not matched to a gene; V was cut back by 1 base and J by 0 bases. Germline CDR1 is LNHDA and CDR2 is SQIVND (reference sequence). The CDR3 loop reads CASSIVPTGAGSNQPQHF. The CDR3 bases are TGTGCCAGTAGTATAGTTCCTACAGGGGCAGGTAGCAATCAGCCCCAGCATTTT.

This clone was seen a single time. The rearrangement uses TRBV7-8 and TRBJ1-3; D is perhaps TRBD1 (5 bases). V lost 6 bases and J lost 1, with 7 bases in between. Germline CDR1 is SGHVS and CDR2 is FQNEAQ. This CDR3 has 13 residues. The CDR3 reads CASRRGSGNTIYF. The CDR3, as DNA: TGTGCCAGCAGAAGGGGATCTGGAAACACCATATATTTT.

The rearrangement joins TRBV30 to TRBJ2-3, with 9 bases lining up with TRBD2. Germline CDR1 reads GTSNPN; CDR2 reads SVGIG (reference sequence). The CDR3 covers 13 residues. Trimming at V came to 6 bases and at J to 4 bases, leaving 5 bases not matched to a gene. The CDR3 here is CACLAGLADTQYF. CDR3 DNA sequence: TGTGCCTGCCTAGCGGGACTCGCAGATACGCAGTATTTT.

The chain recombines TRBV19 with TRBJ1-6; TRBD1 matches 8 bases. Trimming at V came to 6 bases and at J to 7 bases, leaving 5 bases not matched to a gene. The CDR3 has 14 residues. Germline-derived CDR1 and CDR2 are LNHDA and SQIVND (reference sequence). CDR3 bases: TGTGCCAGTAGCGACGACAGGGGAAATTCACCCCTCCACTTT. It specifies CASSDDRGNSPLHF. Full variable domain (remainder filled in from reference TRBV19 and TRBJ1-6): DGGITQSPKYLFRKEGQNVTLSCEQNLNHDAMYWYRQDPGQGLRLIYYSQIVNDFQKGDIAEGYSVSREKKESFPLTVTSAQKNPTAFYLCASSDDRGNSPLHFGNGTRLTVT.